Presented here are 6 T cell receptor beta chains from one specimen sequenced in a study of technical replicates of blood from several donors. Sequencing used immunoSEQ multiplex PCR; TCRdb keeps in-frame clones, though not all of them. Among 85,000 to 100,000 clones listed, about 96% were seen once. The sequenced sample consisted of T cells isolated from PBMCs. These receptors were taken from a human donor in good health.

The chain recombines TRBV7-9 with TRBJ1-4; 10 bases match TRBD1. The CDR3 covers 13 residues. Germline CDR1 SEHNR, CDR2 FQNEAQ (reference sequence). V gave up 6 bases and J gave up 13 bases; unmatched junction bases: 8. CDR3 region: CASRSTGGLGLFF. The DNA for the CDR3 is TGTGCCAGCAGGTCGACAGGGGGCCTGGGACTGTTTTTT.

The rearrangement uses TRBV28 and TRBJ1-3; TRBD1 matches at 7 bases. The CDR3 is 17 amino acids. V dropped 3 bases and J dropped 2; count of bases not matched to a gene: 10. Germline CDR1 and CDR2: MDHEN and SYDVKM. The CDR3 DNA reads as TGTGCCAGCAGTTTTCCCGGCGAGGGGGCAGCTGGAAACACCATATATTTT. Translated: CASSFPGEGAAGNTIYF.

This clone was found once. The V and J genes are TRBV19 and TRBJ2-1; TRBD2 matches at 12 bases. The junction had 1 base not matched to a gene; V was cut back by 4 bases and J by 0 bases. There are 16 residues in the CDR3. CDR1 is LNHDA and CDR2 is SQIVND in the germline V gene (reference sequence). The CDR3 sequence: CASSTTSGSSYNEQFF. The CDR3 nucleotides read TGTGCCAGTAGTACGACTAGCGGGAGCTCCTACAATGAGCAGTTCTTC.

The V call is TRBV5-1, the J call TRBJ2-7, with 7 bases that match TRBD1. Germline values: CDR1 SGHRS, CDR2 YFSETQ. This CDR3 contains 14 residues. The ends lost 3 bases at V and 2 bases at J; junction bases unmatched: 5. The CDR3, as DNA: TGCGCCAGCAGCTGGGGGACAGATGCCTACGAGCAGTACTTC. Amino acids: CASSWGTDAYEQYF.

The chain couples TRBV7-9 to TRBJ1-4; D remains ambiguous. The germline V and J ends were trimmed by 10 bases and 7 bases, with 22 bases remaining between them. This CDR3 spans 15 amino acids. CDR1 and CDR2 (germline): SEHNR, FQNEAQ (reference sequence). This CDR3 reads CATRGGGQIGEKLFF. In DNA form, the CDR3 reads TGTGCCACACGGGGAGGAGGGCAGATAGGTGAAAAACTGTTTTTT. Filled out from reference TRBV7-9 and TRBJ1-4, the complete variable domain reads DTGVSQNPRHKITKRGQNVTFRCDPISEHNRLYWYRQTLGQGPEFLTYFQNEAQLEKSRLLSDRFSAERPKGSFSTLEIQRTEQGDSAMYLCATRGGGQIGEKLFFGSGTQLSVL.

J is TRBJ1-1 and V is TRBV14; D remains ambiguous. This CDR3 comprises 13 residues. Germline V lookup: CDR1 SGHDN, CDR2 FVKESK. The V end was cut by 0 bases, the J end by 2 bases, with 4 bases between. The CDR3 sequence: CASSQEANTEAFF. CDR3 nucleotide sequence: TGTGCCAGCAGCCAAGAGGCCAACACTGAAGCTTTCTTT.